Listed below are T cell receptor beta chains from one sample, sequenced in a study of CD8+CD57+ T cells in acquired aplastic anemia. TCRdb used MiXCR to reprocess the reads, holding one entry per CDR3 protein. The sample includes 250,000 to 350,000 distinct CDR3 sequences, 55% to 65% seen only once; the top ten take 7.5% to 9%. The specimen sequenced was sorted CD4+, CD8+, or CD8+CD57+ T cells (not recorded which) from PBMCs. The receptors were sampled from a human donor with severe aplastic anemia or a healthy control (not recorded which). The CDR3 runs from the conserved cysteine through the conserved F or W. A D gene is named only where the DNA matches it firmly.

v_gene,d_gene,CDR3aa
TRBV25-1,TRBD1,CASSASTGWANYGYTF
TRBV20-1,.,CSASGGGSDGYEQYF
TRBV2,.,CASRGDAGYGYTF
TRBV24-1,.,CPPSGSGNTIYF
TRBV6-4,.,CASSDSRRTVSRGNQPQHF
TRBV20-1,TRBD1,CSARGTASYEQYF
TRBV20-1,TRBD1,CSADPRTGDEQYF
TRBV4-2,.,CASSRASTPYEQYF
TRBV5-1,TRBD1,CASSPTGAGTGELFF
TRBV20-1,.,CSARGVGTEAFF
TRBV10-3,TRBD1,CATKQGEGNGHTF
TRBV7-9,.,CASSTRPQKDTQYF
TRBV15,TRBD2,CATSRAAGGGQKETQYF
TRBV5-1,.,CASSLGLQAVSTDTQYF
TRBV7-2,.,CASSLATGAFSPYEQYF
TRBV29-1,.,CSVQSGVSGNTIYF
TRBV20-1,TRBD1,CSARTGQSQETQYF
TRBV7-2,.,CASSSYGDFYTF
TRBV7-2,.,CASSLDQFEQYF
TRBV20-1,TRBD1,CSATKDREFSEQYF
TRBV4-3,.,CASSQDAGLRETQYF
TRBV5-1,TRBD1,CASSLAGQGYEQYF
TRBV15,.,CATSRDGVRGATDTQYF
TRBV9,.,CASSVAYRSSGNTIYF
TRBV20-1,TRBD2,CSAKGSGRETQYF
TRBV10-3,.,CAISQTSSTDTQYF
TRBV2,TRBD2,CASSQGLAGGPGNIQYF
TRBV7-2,.,CASSLGGVTDTQFF
TRBV19,.,CASSHEEETQYF
TRBV25-1,TRBD2,CASSFTGLAGVEQFF
TRBV7-3,.,CASSLLVGQGLNEQFF
TRBV12-3/TRBV12-4,TRBD1,CASRSGTGGHQPQHF
TRBV14,TRBD2,CASRQAGGTTGELFF
TRBV30,.,CAWDRTGTYNSPLHF